The present TCR beta chain was sequenced within a study of blood T cell repertoires in COVID-19. In the original processing: Reference gene primer amplification gave estimated nucleated cell counts. Repertoires were generated with immunoSEQ multiplex PCR, while TCRdb's copy carries only in-frame clones and drops some. That table gives V, J and clone size, and the DNA gave D and trimming. The sample consists of some 400,000 clones, approximately 86% of them appearing once. Germline V lookup: CDR1 KGHDR, CDR2 SFDVKD. The CDR3 length is 15 residues. Trimming took off 2 bases at V and 6 bases at J, with 12 bases between the two ends.

The TCR originated in a human donor in a cohort sampled during active COVID-19. The sequenced sample consisted of peripheral blood. This chain joins TRBV24-1 and TRBJ2-2; D perhaps matches TRBD1 (5 bases). CDR3 sequence reads: CATSDSYRRPGELFF. CDR3 DNA: TGTGCCACCAGTGATTCTTACAGGCGTCCCGGGGAGCTGTTTTTT.